This is a list of T cell receptor beta chains from one sample in a study of T-cell reconstitution after alpha-beta-depleted transplantation in children. TCRdb reprocessed the PCR reads via MiXCR and lists one record per CDR3 protein. The table records roughly 490,000 distinct CDR3 sequences, approximately 10% of them present only once. The specimen was PBMCs, mostly from graft donor cells, collected 180 days after TCRalphabeta/CD19-depleted stem cell transplant. These receptors came from a female patient aged 2-9 years who had a stem cell transplant for aplastic anemia, so the T cells may come from the graft donor. The CDR3 runs from the conserved cysteine through the conserved F or W. D genes are given only for firm matches. Expanded clones are given a class, and other clones once, few, many or no size at all.

cdr3_aa	cdr3_nt	d_call	clone_size	j_call	v_call
CASSPAPGQGTYSNQPQHF	TGTGCCAGCAGCCCGGCCCCGGGACAGGGGACTTATAGCAATCAGCCCCAGCATTTT	TRBD1	few	TRBJ1-5	TRBV4-2
CASSDRVPLHF	TGTGCCAGCAGTGACCGGGTACCCCTCCACTTT	-	few	TRBJ1-6	TRBV2
CASSLEGGRQYF	TGTGCCAGCAGCTTAGAGGGGGGACGACAGTACTTC	-	once	TRBJ2-5	TRBV11-3
CASSLAPRSEAFF	TGTGCCAGCAGCTTAGCGCCGAGGTCAGAAGCTTTCTTT	-	few	TRBJ1-1	TRBV7-2
CASSLDAAEESSPLHF	TGCGCCAGCAGCTTGGACGCGGCGGAGGAGAGCTCACCCCTCCACTTT	-	few	TRBJ1-6	TRBV5-1
CASSPETGVETQYF	TGCGCCAGCAGCCCAGAGACAGGGGTGGAGACCCAGTACTTC	TRBD1	few	TRBJ2-5	TRBV5-1
CAISEVGQQETQYF	TGTGCCATCAGTGAGGTGGGACAACAAGAGACCCAGTACTTC	-	many	TRBJ2-5	TRBV10-3
CASSGTPSNQPQHF	TGTGCCAGCAGTGGGACACCTAGCAATCAGCCCCAGCATTTT	-	few	TRBJ1-5	TRBV25-1
CASSLGTGTRSSYNEQFF	TGTGCCAGCAGCTTAGGGACCGGGACAAGATCTTCCTACAATGAGCAGTTCTTC	-	many	TRBJ2-1	TRBV7-9
CSAPPVTSGIQFF	TGCAGTGCTCCTCCGGTTACTAGCGGGATACAGTTCTTC	TRBD2	-	TRBJ2-1	TRBV20-1
CASSDPGRRGYGYTF	TGTGCCAGCAGTGACCCGGGACGTCGGGGCTATGGCTACACCTTC	-	-	TRBJ1-2	TRBV25-1
CASSREDQLYYEQYF	TGTGCCAGCAGTCGGGAGGACCAACTGTACTACGAGCAGTACTTC	TRBD2	few	TRBJ2-7	TRBV12-3/TRBV12-4
CASSQDLTYTF	TGCGCCAGCAGCCAAGATCTCACCTACACCTTC	-	-	TRBJ1-2	TRBV4-1
CASSLGGGGSTGELFF	TGTGCCAGCAGCTTAGGCGGAGGAGGGAGCACCGGGGAGCTGTTTTTT	-	few	TRBJ2-2	TRBV7-2
CASSLTVGEQYF	TGTGCCAGCAGCTTAACGGTCGGCGAGCAGTACTTC	-	few	TRBJ2-7	TRBV7-3
CASSPVAGEGNEQFF	TGTGCCAGCTCACCCGTAGCGGGAGAAGGGAATGAGCAGTTCTTC	TRBD2	-	TRBJ2-1	TRBV18